The clone carrying this T cell receptor beta chain was picked up a small number of times. What it recognizes is unknown. J was trimmed by 6 bases and V by 0 bases; bases with no gene match: 6. Germline CDR1 is SGHVS and CDR2 is FNYEAQ. CDR3 size: 16 residues. The sequenced template was cDNA made from the entire isolated RNA. Some clones are missing from TCRdb's copy, which holds only in-frame ones; the method was immunoSEQ multiplex PCR. The profile shows hundreds of thousands of clones, approximately 11% of them singletons. The authors obtained over 95% purity in all sorted populations. The sample originates from a study of beta chain features in type 1 diabetes. Study-wide points: Equally in patients and controls, PCR might preferentially amplify shorter templates. Fewer junction insertions and more nucleotide deletions appeared in type 1 diabetes patients.

Specimen: naive CD4+ T cells from blood. The rearrangement uses TRBV7-6 and TRBJ2-1; 9 nucleotides align to TRBD2. This TCR came from a woman in her 30s in good health. This CDR3 reads CASSLAAGGDGNEQFF. CDR3 nucleotides: TGTGCCAGCAGCTTAGCGGCGGGAGGGGATGGCAATGAGCAGTTCTTC.